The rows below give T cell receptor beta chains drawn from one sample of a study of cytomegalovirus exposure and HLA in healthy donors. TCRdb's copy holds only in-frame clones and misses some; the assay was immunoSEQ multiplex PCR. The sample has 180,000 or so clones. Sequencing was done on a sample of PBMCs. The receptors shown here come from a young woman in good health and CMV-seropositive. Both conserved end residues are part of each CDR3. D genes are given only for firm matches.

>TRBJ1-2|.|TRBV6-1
TGTGCCAGCAGGGAGGGCCGCCAGGATGGCTACACCTTC
CASREGRQDGYTF
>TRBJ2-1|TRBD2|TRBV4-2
TGTGCCAGCAGCCCAGAACTAGCGGGGCACTACAATGAGCAGTTCTTC
CASSPELAGHYNEQFF
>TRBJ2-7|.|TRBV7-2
TGTGCCAGCAGCTACCTTAGGAGGGTGGGCTACGAGCAGTACTTC
CASSYLRRVGYEQYF
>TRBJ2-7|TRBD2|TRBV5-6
TGTGCCAGCAGCGAAGTAGCACGTCTAGCGGGAGGCGAGCAGTACTTC
CASSEVARLAGGEQYF
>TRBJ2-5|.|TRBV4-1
TGCGCCAGCAGCCAAAGATCAGGGGGGGAGACCCAGTACTTC
CASSQRSGGETQYF
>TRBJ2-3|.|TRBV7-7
TGTGCTAGCCCGGGGCCGGGACTTGAGTATTTT
CASPGPGLEYF
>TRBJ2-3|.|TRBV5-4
TGTGCCAGCAGCTTGACTAGCACAGATACGCAGTATTTT
CASSLTSTDTQYF
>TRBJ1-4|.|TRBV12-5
TGTGCTAGTGGTTTGGCAACAGGCCCAACTAATGAAAAACTGTTTTTT
CASGLATGPTNEKLFF
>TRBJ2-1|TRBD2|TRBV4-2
TGTGCCAGCAGCCAAGATTTAACTAGCGGGGGGGTGGGGGAGCAGTTCTTC
CASSQDLTSGGVGEQFF
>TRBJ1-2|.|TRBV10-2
TGCGCCAGCTCCAATTCAGGGATTTCGGTCTATGGCTACACCTTC
CASSNSGISVYGYTF
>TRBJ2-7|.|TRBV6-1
TGTGCCAGCATTGAGAGGGGGGGCGGCCAGTACTTC
CASIERGGGQYF
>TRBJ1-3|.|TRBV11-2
TGTGCCAGCACTTTATCGGGGAGAGGAAACACCATATATTTT
CASTLSGRGNTIYF
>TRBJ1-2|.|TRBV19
TGTGCCAGTAGTATGGGGGCAACCCTCGCCTATGGCTACACCTTC
CASSMGATLAYGYTF
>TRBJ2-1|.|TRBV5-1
TGCGCCAGCAGCTCCGGAGGGGGAGCGGGACGGTACAATGAGCAGTTCTTC
CASSSGGGAGRYNEQFF
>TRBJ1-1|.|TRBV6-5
TGTGCCAGCAGTTATACAGGGAAAACCACTGAAGCTTTCTTT
CASSYTGKTTEAFF
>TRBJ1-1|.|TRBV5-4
TGTGCCAGCAGCGCGCGAGGAAGGGAGGCTTTCTTT
CASSARGREAFF
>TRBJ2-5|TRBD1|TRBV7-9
TGTGCCAGCAGCCCTGACAGGGGGTCGGGGGAGACCCAGTACTTC
CASSPDRGSGETQYF
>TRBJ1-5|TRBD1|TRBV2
TGTGCCAGCAGTGAACAGGGGGCGGGTAATCAGCCCCAGCATTTT
CASSEQGAGNQPQHF
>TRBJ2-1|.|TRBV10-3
TGTGCCATCAGTGAGTTTAACTCCCTCAATGAGCAGTTCTTC
CAISEFNSLNEQFF
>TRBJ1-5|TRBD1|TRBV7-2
TGTGCCAGCAGCTTAGGAGGACAGGGCCATCAGCCCCAGCATTTT
CASSLGGQGHQPQHF
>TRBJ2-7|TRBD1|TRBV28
TGTGCCAGCATCCTCCCCGCGACAGGGTTTTCCTACGAGCAGTACTTC
CASILPATGFSYEQYF
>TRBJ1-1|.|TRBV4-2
TGTGCCAGCAGCCAAGAACCAATAAGACGGGGGGGTACTGAAGCTTTCTTT
CASSQEPIRRGGTEAFF
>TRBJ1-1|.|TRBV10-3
TGTGCCATCAGTGAAAGCGGAAAGAACACTGAAGCTTTCTTT
CAISESGKNTEAFF
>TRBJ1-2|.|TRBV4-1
TGCGCCAGCAGCCAACAAGGCGGGTTTACTGGCTACACCTTC
CASSQQGGFTGYTF
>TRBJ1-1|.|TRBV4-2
TGTGCCAGCAGCCACACCTATGAAGCTTTCTTT
CASSHTYEAFF
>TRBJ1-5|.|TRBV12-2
TGTGCAAGTCGTTCTACAGGGGATCGGAGGAACAATCAGCCCCAGCATTTT
CASRSTGDRRNNQPQHF
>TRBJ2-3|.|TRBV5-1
TGCGCCAGCAGCTTGGACGGGGGGCGCACAGATACGCAGTATTTT
CASSLDGGRTDTQYF
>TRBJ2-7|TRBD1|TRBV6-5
TGTGCCAGCAGATCCGGACAGGGGGGCACCTACGAGCAGTACTTC
CASRSGQGGTYEQYF
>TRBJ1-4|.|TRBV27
TGTGCCAGCAGCCGAGTTATCCGGGACACCACCCTTCCAACTAATGAAAAACTGTTTTTT
CASSRVIRDTTLPTNEKLFF
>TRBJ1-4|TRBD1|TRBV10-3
TGTGCCATCGCCGAGGCCGGGACAGGGTTTAGAAATGAAAAACTGTTTTTT
CAIAEAGTGFRNEKLFF
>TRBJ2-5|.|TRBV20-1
TGCAGTGCTAGACAGGGTGAGACCCAGTACTTC
CSARQGETQYF
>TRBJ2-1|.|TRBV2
TGTGCCAGCCGGGAAGCCGGGAGCAAGAATGAGCAGTTCTTC
CASREAGSKNEQFF
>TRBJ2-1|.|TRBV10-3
TGTGCCATCAGTGAGGGCAGGGCATCTTCCTACAATGAGCAGTTCTTC
CAISEGRASSYNEQFF
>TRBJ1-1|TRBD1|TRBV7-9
TGTGCCAGCAGTCGCGGACAGGGCCCTGAAGCTTTCTTT
CASSRGQGPEAFF
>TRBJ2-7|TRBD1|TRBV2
TGTGCCAGCAGCGTGGACAGGGGTCCCTACGAGCAGTACTTC
CASSVDRGPYEQYF
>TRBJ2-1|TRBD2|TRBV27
TGTGCCAGCAGTCTAGCGGGTTCCTACAATGAGCAGTTCTTC
CASSLAGSYNEQFF
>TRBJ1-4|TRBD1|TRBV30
TGTGCCTTCCGGGACAGGGCGGAAAAACTGTTTTTT
CAFRDRAEKLFF
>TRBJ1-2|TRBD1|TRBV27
TGTGCCAGCAGTTTAACCCCCGGACAGGGAGGTGGCTACACCTTC
CASSLTPGQGGGYTF
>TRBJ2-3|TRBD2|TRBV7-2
TGTGCCAGCAGCCCGGGACTAGCGGTTAGCACAGATACGCAGTATTTT
CASSPGLAVSTDTQYF
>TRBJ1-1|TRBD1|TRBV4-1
TGCGCCAGCAGCCAACCACAGGGGGGCACTGAAGCTTTCTTT
CASSQPQGGTEAFF
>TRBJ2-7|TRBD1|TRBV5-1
TGCGCCAGCAGCTCCCGTACCGGGACAGCCGATGAGCAGTACTTC
CASSSRTGTADEQYF
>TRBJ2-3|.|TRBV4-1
TGCGCCAGCAGCCAAGCCTTATTCACAGATACGCAGTATTTT
CASSQALFTDTQYF
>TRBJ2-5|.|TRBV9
TGTGCCAGCAGCGTAGCTGCCGCAACGGGGTACCAAGAGACCCAGTACTTC
CASSVAAATGYQETQYF
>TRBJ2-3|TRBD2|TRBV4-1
TGCGCCAGCAGCCTTAGCGGGGGGGTCACAGATACGCAGTATTTT
CASSLSGGVTDTQYF
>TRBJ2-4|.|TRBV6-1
TGTGCCAGCAGTGAAGCCCCATTAAACATTCAGTACTTC
CASSEAPLNIQYF
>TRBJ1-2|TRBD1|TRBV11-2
TGTGCCAGCAGCTTAGGAGGGCAGGGGGCTAGCGGCTACACCTTC
CASSLGGQGASGYTF
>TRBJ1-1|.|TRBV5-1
TGCGCCAGCACCGGGGGGCCTGTCGGGGGGGAAGCTTTCTTT
CASTGGPVGGEAFF
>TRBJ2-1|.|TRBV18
TGTGCCAGTAACAAGGTTGGAGTCTACAATGAGCAGTTCTTC
CASNKVGVYNEQFF
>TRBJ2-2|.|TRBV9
TGTGCCAGCAGCGGAGTAGTCGGACTTATGAACACCGGGGAGCTGTTTTTT
CASSGVVGLMNTGELFF